The rows below give T cell receptor beta chains drawn from one sample of a study of cytomegalovirus exposure and HLA in healthy donors. Produced via immunoSEQ multiplex PCR; TCRdb's table is partial and in-frame only. The profile covers around 170,000 clones, with just under 80% appearing a single time and under 9% taken by the ten largest. The sample was PBMCs. All receptors derive from a woman between 35 and 50 years old in good health and CMV-seropositive. Each CDR3 is given with its conserved first and last residue. Fields, in order: D gene, J gene, clone size, V gene, CDR3 DNA, CDR3 protein. The D gene is left open where the match is weak. Clone size is stated in some rows and not others, as once, few, many or a class when expanded.

TRBD1 TRBJ1-2 - TRBV5-1 TGCGCCAGCAGCGCCACTCAGGGGGCTGGCTATGGCTACACCTTC CASSATQGAGYGYTF
TRBD1 TRBJ1-2 - TRBV6-1 TGTGCCAGCAGTTTGGACAGGAGCACCTATGGCTACACCTTC CASSLDRSTYGYTF
TRBD1 TRBJ2-2 - TRBV6-5 TGTGCCAGCAGTTGTGGACAGGGGTACACCGGGGAGCTGTTTTTT CASSCGQGYTGELFF
TRBD1 TRBJ1-2 - TRBV28 TGTGCCAGCAGTGCCGCCCGTGCAGGGGGCCTTGGCTACACCTTC CASSAARAGGLGYTF
- TRBJ1-2 few TRBV7-2 TGTGCCAGCAGCTTAGAAGTGACACTCTATGGCTACACCTTC CASSLEVTLYGYTF
TRBD1 TRBJ2-7 - TRBV18 TGTGCCAGCTCGCCGGGACAGTCCTACGAGCAGTACTTC CASSPGQSYEQYF
TRBD1 TRBJ1-1 - TRBV28 TGTGCCAGCAGTTTTCGACAGGGGAACACTGAAGCTTTCTTT CASSFRQGNTEAFF
TRBD1 TRBJ1-2 few TRBV6-5 TGTGCCAGCAGGACCGGGACAGGGAGGAGTGGGGGCTACACCTTC CASRTGTGRSGGYTF
- TRBJ2-3 - TRBV2 TGTGCCAGCAGTGTAGGGGGCACAGATACGCAGTATTTT CASSVGGTDTQYF
TRBD2 TRBJ2-7 - TRBV4-1 TGCGCCAGCAGCCAAGTGACAGGACTAGCGCAGTACTTC CASSQVTGLAQYF
TRBD1 TRBJ2-5 - TRBV30 TGTGCCTGGAGTCGGACAGGGCAAGGGGAGACCCAGTACTTC CAWSRTGQGETQYF
- TRBJ2-2 - TRBV7-9 TGTGCCAGCAGTTCGATGGGTTTCGGGGTTTCCTCCGGGGAGCTGTTTTTT CASSSMGFGVSSGELFF